A single sample gave rise to the 22 T cell receptor beta chains below, sequenced in a study of T-cell memory formation after mild COVID-19. TCRdb reanalysed the 5' RACE reads using MiXCR and keeps one entry per CDR3 protein. The table shows about 240,000 distinct CDR3 sequences, with roughly 10% occurring only once. The sequenced sample consisted of PBMCs or a T cell subset sorted from them (not recorded which). Receptors were obtained from a man aged 18 to 35 who had mild COVID-19 (a few samples of this study predate the infection). Cell type and time point are not known.

The table lists this clonotype with a few counts. The V gene is TRBV10-3, the J gene TRBJ2-7, with D possibly being TRBD1 (5 bases). The CDR3 length is 13 residues. Germline-derived CDR1 and CDR2 are ENHRY and SYGVKD. V was clipped by 6 bases and J by 1 base, with 10 bases between them. The CDR3 region is CAISAAGSYEQYV. CDR3 coding DNA: TGTGCCATCAGCGCCGCAGGGTCCTACGAGCAGTACGTC.

This clonotype appeared a few times. The chain carries TRBV4-3 and TRBJ2-5; 10 bases agree with TRBD2. CDR3 length: 19 amino acids. Germline V gene lookup returns CDR1 LGHNA and CDR2 YSLEER. J gave up 5 bases and V 2 bases, and 17 bases lay outside the gene matches. The CDR3 loop reads CASSQHHPSGGRSWETQYF. As DNA, the CDR3 is TGCGCCAGCAGCCAACATCACCCTAGCGGGGGACGCTCGTGGGAGACCCAGTACTTC.

V usage is TRBV7-6 and J usage is TRBJ2-2; D unclear. The germline V gene has CDR1 SGHVS and CDR2 FNYEAQ. CDR3 length: 15 residues. The germline V and J ends were trimmed by 0 bases and 4 bases, with 9 bases remaining between them. For the CDR3, the DNA is TGTGCCAGCAGCTTAGCACGGGCCGGCACCGGGGAGCTGTTTTTT. Its protein product is CASSLARAGTGELFF. Filled out from reference TRBV7-6 and TRBJ2-2, the complete variable domain reads GAGVSQSPRYKVTKRGQDVALRCDPISGHVSLYWYRQALGQGPEFLTYFNYEAQQDKSGLPNDRFSAERPEGSISTLTIQRTEQRDSAMYRCASSLARAGTGELFFGEGSRLTVL.

The gene calls are TRBV6-6 and TRBJ1-6, with D possibly being TRBD1 (5 bases). This CDR3 is 14 amino acids long. The V and J ends lost 7 bases and 2 bases respectively, with 9 bases between them. Per germline, CDR1 MNHNY and CDR2 SVGAGI (reference sequence). CDR3 protein: CASNGGTYNSPLHF. CDR3 nucleotides: TGTGCCAGCAACGGGGGGACCTATAATTCACCCCTCCACTTT.

This clonotype has only a few counts. This rearrangement joins TRBV11-2 to TRBJ2-5, with D perhaps matching TRBD2 (5 bases). This CDR3 is 14 amino acids long. V shed 1 base and J shed 3 bases, with 9 bases lying between them. Germline values: CDR1 SGHAT, CDR2 FQNNGV. The CDR3 nucleotides are TGTGCCAGCAGCTTAGGCCAGCGGAAAGAGACCCAGTACTTC. The encoded protein is CASSLGQRKETQYF. Full variable domain (rest looked up from reference TRBV11-2 and TRBJ2-5): EAGVAQSPRYKIIEKRQSVAFWCNPISGHATLYWYQQILGQGPKLLIQFQNNGVVDDSQLPKDRFSAERLKGVDSTLKIQPAKLEDSAVYLCASSLGQRKETQYFGPGTRLLVL.

The sample holds a few counts of this clonotype. The V and J genes are TRBV6-5 and TRBJ2-1, with 8 bases matching TRBD2. Germline CDR1 reads MNHEY; CDR2 reads SVGAGI. The CDR3 is 15 amino acids. V shed 6 bases, J shed 0 bases, and the junction held 4 bases outside the gene matches. Here the CDR3 reads CASSVSGDSYNEQFF. DNA of the CDR3: TGTGCCAGCAGCGTTAGCGGGGACTCCTACAATGAGCAGTTCTTC.

This clonotype was observed at least ten times. This chain uses TRBV5-1 with TRBJ1-1; no clear D gene. Germline V lookup: CDR1 SGHRS, CDR2 YFSETQ. This CDR3 comprises 14 residues. Trimming pared 0 bases from V and 1 base from J, leaving 7 bases between. The CDR3 region has the DNA TGCGCCAGCAGCTTGGTCGCAGGGAACACTGAAGCTTTCTTT. Its protein is CASSLVAGNTEAFF.

V is TRBV3-1 and J is TRBJ2-7, with 11 bases matching TRBD2. The V segment lost 5 bases and the J segment 3 bases; nucleotides outside the gene matches: 6. Germline V lookup: CDR1 LGHDT, CDR2 YNNKEL (reference sequence). This CDR3 spans 15 amino acids. The CDR3 region is CASSSRTSGRYEQYF. As DNA, the CDR3 is TGTGCCAGCAGCAGTAGGACTAGCGGGCGCTACGAGCAGTACTTC.

This clonotype was observed a few times. The chain couples TRBV15 to TRBJ1-5; 12 bases fit TRBD1. The CDR3 length is 15 residues. From germline, CDR1 is LNHNV and CDR2 YYDKDF (reference sequence). Trimming took 2 bases from V and 8 from J; bases not matched to a gene: 4. DNA of the CDR3: TGTGCCACCAGCAGACCGGGACAGGGGGCAAAGCCCCAGCATTTT. The encoded protein is CATSRPGQGAKPQHF.

The gene calls are TRBV5-1 and TRBJ2-1; 11 positions agree with TRBD1. Losses at the gene ends were 10 bases for V and 7 bases for J; bases not matched to a gene: 7. The CDR3 loop spans 13 amino acids. From germline, CDR1 is SGHRS and CDR2 YFSETQ. The CDR3 coding sequence is TGCGCCGAGAACCGGGACAGGGGGAATGAGCAGTTCTTC. Amino acids: CAENRDRGNEQFF. Full variable domain (rest looked up from reference TRBV5-1 and TRBJ2-1): KAGVTQTPRYLIKTRGQQVTLSCSPISGHRSVSWYQQTPGQGLQFLFEYFSETQRNKGNFPGRFSGRQFSNSRSEMNVSTLELGDSALYLCAENRDRGNEQFFGPGTRLTVL.

This clonotype was seen ten or more times. The chain recombines TRBV9 with TRBJ2-7; 11 positions agree with TRBD1. The CDR3 covers 16 residues. CDR1 and CDR2 (germline): SGDLS, YYNGEE. V lost 0 bases and J lost 3; bases outside the gene matches: 5. CDR3 residues: CASSVAGGQGDYEQYF. In nucleotides, the CDR3 is TGTGCCAGCAGCGTAGCTGGGGGACAGGGGGACTACGAGCAGTACTTC.

This clonotype was detected a few times. The DNA of the CDR3 is TGTGCCAGCAGCCCAGGGGGCGGATGGACAGATACGCAGTATTTT. Residues: CASSPGGGWTDTQYF. The chain couples TRBV7-9 to TRBJ2-3; 8 bases align to TRBD1. After removal of 5 bases from V and 3 bases from J, the junction contained 7 bases not matched to a gene. The V gene's germline CDR1 is SEHNR and CDR2 FQNEAQ (reference sequence). This CDR3 is 15 amino acids long.

The chain employs TRBV18 and TRBJ1-1; D may be TRBD1 (5 bases). The CDR3 covers 15 residues. V was trimmed by 2 bases and J by 0 bases, leaving 10 bases between them. Germline V lookup: CDR1 KGHSH, CDR2 LQKENI. The CDR3 DNA reads as TGTGCCAGCTCACCAGGGGCGGACATGAACACTGAAGCTTTCTTT. It codes for CASSPGADMNTEAFF.

This clonotype was observed at least ten times. The chain uses TRBV12-3 or TRBV12-4 and TRBJ1-6; 7 nucleotides line up with TRBD1. This CDR3 spans 14 amino acids. J lost 7 bases, V lost 5 bases, and 5 bases had no gene match. The CDR3 nucleotides are TGTGCCAGCAGTCCCGGGACAGCCAATTCACCCCTCCACTTT. This gives the protein CASSPGTANSPLHF.

The chain links TRBV5-1 to TRBJ1-1; 7 positions agree with TRBD1. V shed 4 bases, J shed 6 bases, and the junction held 9 bases outside the gene matches. Germline loops: CDR1 SGHRS, CDR2 YFSETQ. This CDR3 contains 14 residues. The CDR3 DNA reads as TGCGCCAGCAGCCCCTGGACAGGAGCCCCTGAAGCTTTCTTT. This gives the protein CASSPWTGAPEAFF.

Ten or more counts support this clonotype. The chain couples TRBV5-1 to TRBJ2-1, with 11 bases lining up with TRBD2. The CDR3 extends over 16 amino acids. The V gene end was trimmed by 7 bases and the J gene end by 1 base; junction bases not matched to a gene: 7. The germline V gene encodes CDR1 SGHRS and CDR2 YFSETQ. Here the CDR3 DNA reads TGCGCCAGCCGGGGGCCTAGCGGGGGGTCCTACAATGAGCAGTTCTTC. Its translation is CASRGPSGGSYNEQFF. The entire variable domain, with the rest obtained from reference TRBV5-1 and TRBJ2-1, is as follows: KAGVTQTPRYLIKTRGQQVTLSCSPISGHRSVSWYQQTPGQGLQFLFEYFSETQRNKGNFPGRFSGRQFSNSRSEMNVSTLELGDSALYLCASRGPSGGSYNEQFFGPGTRLTVL.

This clonotype showed up many times. V gene TRBV7-9 combines with J gene TRBJ1-2; 9 nucleotides align to TRBD1. Germline CDR1 SEHNR, CDR2 FQNEAQ (reference sequence). Unmatched junction bases numbered 8, after V lost 4 bases and J lost 8 bases. The CDR3 loop spans 14 amino acids. The CDR3 DNA reads TGTGCCAGCAGCTCGGACAGGGGTCGGAAGGGCTACACCTTC. The encoded protein is CASSSDRGRKGYTF.

This clonotype was observed a few times. The chain employs TRBV10-3 and TRBJ2-1; D ambiguous. Trimming stripped 0 bases from V and 9 bases from J, with 3 bases between. Looked up from germline, CDR1 is ENHRY and CDR2 is SYGVKD. CDR3 length: 11 residues. For the CDR3, the DNA is TGTGCCATCAGTGAGTCTGTTGAGCAGTTCTTC. It translates to CAISESVEQFF.

This clonotype was seen a few times. The genes are TRBV5-5 and TRBJ2-3, with D possibly TRBD1 on 5 matching bases. Trimming removed 0 bases from V and 2 bases from J, with 13 bases in between. The CDR3 length is 16 residues. Germline CDR1 reads SGHKS; CDR2 reads YYEKEE (reference sequence). The CDR3 sequence is CASSLGAGPNTDTQYF. CDR3 sequence (DNA): TGTGCCAGCAGCTTGGGGGCAGGGCCTAACACAGATACGCAGTATTTT.

This clonotype appeared many times. V and J are TRBV10-3 and TRBJ2-1; 7 nucleotides line up with TRBD1. The J segment lost 10 bases and the V segment lost 2 bases, leaving 8 bases of the junction unmatched. This CDR3 has 14 amino acids. From germline, CDR1 is ENHRY and CDR2 SYGVKD. The CDR3 DNA sequence: TGTGCCATCAGTGAGGCCTCGACAGGGCAGGAGCAGTTCTTC. Protein: CAISEASTGQEQFF.

The V and J genes are TRBV12-3 or TRBV12-4 and TRBJ1-2, with D uncertain. V dropped 5 bases and J dropped 6 bases, with 13 bases sitting between them. The CDR3 contains 13 residues. The CDR3 sequence: CASSLGPLDGYTF. CDR3 nucleotide sequence: TGTGCCAGCAGTCTAGGACCGTTGGATGGCTACACCTTC.

This rearrangement joins TRBV13 to TRBJ1-1, with D unclear. Per germline, CDR1 PRHDT and CDR2 FYEKMQ (reference sequence). V was clipped by 5 bases and J by 2 bases, with 12 bases between them. CDR3 length: 14 residues. Here the CDR3 reads CASSPSGRNTEAFF. CDR3 sequence (DNA): TGTGCCAGCAGCCCTTCCGGCAGAAACACTGAAGCTTTCTTT. The full variable domain, completed using reference TRBV13 and TRBJ1-1, is AAGVIQSPRHLIKEKRETATLKCYPIPRHDTVYWYQQGPGQDPQFLISFYEKMQSDKGSIPDRFSAQQFSDYHSELNMSSLELGDSALYFCASSPSGRNTEAFFGQGTRLTVV.